Sequencing of this TCR beta chain was carried out in a study of blood T cells in healthy people across ages. A second 7 to 11 cycle PCR used barcoded and J-beta primers. TCRdb fed the 5' RACE reads into MiXCR, producing one record per CDR3 protein. The data contain about 1.1 million distinct CDR3 sequences, about two fifths of them singletons. The clonotype was recovered from a man younger than 35 in good health. Sequenced input: blood.

The CDR3 protein is CASSHAGPGNTIYF. The CDR3 nucleotides read TGTGCCAGCAGCCACGCGGGACCCGGAAACACCATATATTTT. This sequence joins TRBV7-8 and TRBJ1-3, with D tentatively TRBD1 (5 bases). The V end lost 5 bases, the J end lost 4 bases, and 12 bases lay between the germline ends. The CDR3 runs 14 residues. Germline lookup yields CDR1 SGHVS and CDR2 FQNEAQ.